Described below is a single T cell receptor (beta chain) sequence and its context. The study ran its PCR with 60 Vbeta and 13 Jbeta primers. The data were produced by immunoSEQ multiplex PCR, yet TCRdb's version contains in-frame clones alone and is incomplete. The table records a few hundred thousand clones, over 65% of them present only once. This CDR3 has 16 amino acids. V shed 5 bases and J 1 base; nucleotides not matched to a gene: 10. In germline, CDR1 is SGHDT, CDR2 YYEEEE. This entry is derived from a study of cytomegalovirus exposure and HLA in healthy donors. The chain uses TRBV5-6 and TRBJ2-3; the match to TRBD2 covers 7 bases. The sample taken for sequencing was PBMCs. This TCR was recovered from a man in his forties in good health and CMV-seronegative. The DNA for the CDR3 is TGTGCCAGCAGAGTGGGAGGGCCTTCGGGCACAGATACGCAGTATTTT. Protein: CASRVGGPSGTDTQYF.